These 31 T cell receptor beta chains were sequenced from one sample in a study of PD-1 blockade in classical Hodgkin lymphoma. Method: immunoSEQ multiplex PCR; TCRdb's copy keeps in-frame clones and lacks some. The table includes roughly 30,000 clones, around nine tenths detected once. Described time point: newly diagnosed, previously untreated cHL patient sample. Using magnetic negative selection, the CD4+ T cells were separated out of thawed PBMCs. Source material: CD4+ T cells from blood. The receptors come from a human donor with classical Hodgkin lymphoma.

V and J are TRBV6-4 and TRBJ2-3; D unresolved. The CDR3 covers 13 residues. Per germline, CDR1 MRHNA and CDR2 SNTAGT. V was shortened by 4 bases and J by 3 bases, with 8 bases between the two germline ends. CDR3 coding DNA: TGTGCCAGCAGTGCAGAGAGTACAGATACGCAGTATTTT. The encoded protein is CASSAESTDTQYF.

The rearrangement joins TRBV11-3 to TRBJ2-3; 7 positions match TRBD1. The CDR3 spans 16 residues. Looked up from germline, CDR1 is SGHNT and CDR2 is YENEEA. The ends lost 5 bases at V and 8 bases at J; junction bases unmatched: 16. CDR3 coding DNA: TGTGCCAGCAGCAACCGACAGGGTCTATGGCTGGGTACGCAGTATTTT. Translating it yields CASSNRQGLWLGTQYF.

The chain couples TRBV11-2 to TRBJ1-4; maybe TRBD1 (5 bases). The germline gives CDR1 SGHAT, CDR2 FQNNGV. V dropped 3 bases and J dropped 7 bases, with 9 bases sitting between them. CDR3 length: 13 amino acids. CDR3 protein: CASSFRGGEKLFF. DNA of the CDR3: TGTGCCAGCAGCTTTAGGGGAGGTGAAAAACTGTTTTTT.

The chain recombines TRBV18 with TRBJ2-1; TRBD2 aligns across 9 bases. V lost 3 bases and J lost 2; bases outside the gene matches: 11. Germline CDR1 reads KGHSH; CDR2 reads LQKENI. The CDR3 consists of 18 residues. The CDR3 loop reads CASSPLRSAGGPYNEQFF. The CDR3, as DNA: TGTGCCAGCTCACCTCTGAGATCCGCGGGGGGGCCCTACAATGAGCAGTTCTTC.

CDR3 loop: CASSQGTLEQYF. In DNA form, the CDR3 reads TGTGCCAGCAGTCAAGGGACTCTCGAGCAGTACTTC. The J gene is TRBJ2-7, the V gene TRBV6-6; TRBD2 might be the D (6 bases). Trimming stripped 5 bases from V and 6 bases from J, with 11 bases between. The CDR3 covers 12 residues. Germline CDR1 MNHNY, CDR2 SVGAGI (reference sequence).

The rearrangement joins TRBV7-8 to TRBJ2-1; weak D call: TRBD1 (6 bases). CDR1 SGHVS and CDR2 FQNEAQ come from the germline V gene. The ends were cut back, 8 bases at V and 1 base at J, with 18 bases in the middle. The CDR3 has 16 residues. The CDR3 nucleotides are TGTGCCAGCGCCCTCTCCAGGGGCGGGTCCTACAATGAGCAGTTCTTC. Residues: CASALSRGGSYNEQFF. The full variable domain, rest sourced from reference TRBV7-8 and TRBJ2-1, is GAGVSQSPRYKVAKRGQDVALRCDPISGHVSLFWYQQALGQGPEFLTYFQNEAQLDKSGLPSDRFFAERPEGSVSTLKIQRTQQEDSAVYLCASALSRGGSYNEQFFGPGTRLTVL.

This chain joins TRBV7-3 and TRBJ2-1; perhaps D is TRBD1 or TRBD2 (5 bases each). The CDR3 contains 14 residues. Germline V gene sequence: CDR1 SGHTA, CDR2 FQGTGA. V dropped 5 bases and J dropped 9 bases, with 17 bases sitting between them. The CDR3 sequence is CASSIRDPPVEQFF. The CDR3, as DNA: TGTGCCAGCAGCATAAGGGACCCCCCCGTTGAGCAGTTCTTC.

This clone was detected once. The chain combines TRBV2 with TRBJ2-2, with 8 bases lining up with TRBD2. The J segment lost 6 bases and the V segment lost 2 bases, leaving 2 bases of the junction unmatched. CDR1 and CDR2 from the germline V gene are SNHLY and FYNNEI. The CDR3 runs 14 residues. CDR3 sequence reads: CASSESGRAGELFF. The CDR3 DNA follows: TGTGCCAGCAGTGAATCCGGGAGGGCCGGGGAGCTGTTTTTT. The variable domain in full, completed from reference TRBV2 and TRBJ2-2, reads EPEVTQTPSHQVTQMGQEVILRCVPISNHLYFYWYRQILGQKVEFLVSFYNNEISEKSEIFDDQFSVERPDGSNFTLKIRSTKLEDSAMYFCASSESGRAGELFFGEGSRLTVL.

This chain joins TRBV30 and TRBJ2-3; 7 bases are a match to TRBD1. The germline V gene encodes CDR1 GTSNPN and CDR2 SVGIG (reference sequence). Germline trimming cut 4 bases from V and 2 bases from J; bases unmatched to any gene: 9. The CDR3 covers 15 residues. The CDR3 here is CAWTMLGGNTDTQYF. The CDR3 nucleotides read TGTGCCTGGACGATGCTAGGGGGCAACACAGATACGCAGTATTTT.

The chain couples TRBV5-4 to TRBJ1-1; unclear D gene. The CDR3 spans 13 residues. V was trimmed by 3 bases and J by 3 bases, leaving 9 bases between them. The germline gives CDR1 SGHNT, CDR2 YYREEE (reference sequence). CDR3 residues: CASSSQRDTEAFF. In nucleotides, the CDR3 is TGTGCCAGCAGCTCACAGAGAGACACTGAAGCTTTCTTT.

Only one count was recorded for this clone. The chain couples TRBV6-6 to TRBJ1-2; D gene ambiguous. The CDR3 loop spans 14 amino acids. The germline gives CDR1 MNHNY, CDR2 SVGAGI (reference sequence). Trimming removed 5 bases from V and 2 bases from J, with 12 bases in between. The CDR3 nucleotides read TGTGCCAGCAGTCCCCAACCCAGGAACTATGGCTACACCTTC. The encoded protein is CASSPQPRNYGYTF.

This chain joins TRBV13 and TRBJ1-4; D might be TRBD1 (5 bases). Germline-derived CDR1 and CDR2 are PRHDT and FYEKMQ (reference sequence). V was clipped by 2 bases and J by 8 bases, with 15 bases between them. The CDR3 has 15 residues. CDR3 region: CASSLRRGPGEKLFF. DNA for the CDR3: TGTGCCAGCAGCTTAAGAAGGGGCCCGGGGGAAAAACTGTTTTTT.

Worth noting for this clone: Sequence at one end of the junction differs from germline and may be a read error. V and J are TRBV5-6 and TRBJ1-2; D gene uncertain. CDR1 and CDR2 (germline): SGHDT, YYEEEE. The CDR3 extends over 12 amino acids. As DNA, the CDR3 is TGTGCCAGCACCTTGGACAACTATGGCTACACCTTC. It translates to CASTLDNYGYTF.

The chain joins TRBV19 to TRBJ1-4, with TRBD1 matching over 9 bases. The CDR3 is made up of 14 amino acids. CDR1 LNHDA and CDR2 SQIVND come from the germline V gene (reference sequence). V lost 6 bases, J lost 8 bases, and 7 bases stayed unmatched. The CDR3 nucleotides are TGTGCCAGTAGCCGACAACAGGGGGCAGAAAAACTGTTTTTT. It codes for CASSRQQGAEKLFF.

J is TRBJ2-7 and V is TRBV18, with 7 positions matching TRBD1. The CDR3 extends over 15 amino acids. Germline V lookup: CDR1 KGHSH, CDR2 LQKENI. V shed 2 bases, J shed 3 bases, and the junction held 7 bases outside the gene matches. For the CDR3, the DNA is TGTGCCAGCTCACCAAGACAGGGAAGTAGCTACGAGCAGTACTTC. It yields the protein CASSPRQGSSYEQYF.

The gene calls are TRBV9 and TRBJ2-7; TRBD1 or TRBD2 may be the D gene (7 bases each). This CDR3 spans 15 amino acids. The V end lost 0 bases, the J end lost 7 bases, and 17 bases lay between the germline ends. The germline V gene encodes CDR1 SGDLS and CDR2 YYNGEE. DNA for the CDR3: TGTGCCAGCAGCGTAGCCCCCGGCAGGGGGGGGGAGCAGTACTTC. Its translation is CASSVAPGRGGEQYF.

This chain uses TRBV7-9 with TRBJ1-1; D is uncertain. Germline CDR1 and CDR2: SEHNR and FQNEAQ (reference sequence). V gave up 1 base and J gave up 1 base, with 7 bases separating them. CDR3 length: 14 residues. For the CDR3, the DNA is TGTGCCAGCAGCTTAGAAGGGCCGAACACTGAAGCTTTCTTT. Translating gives CASSLEGPNTEAFF.

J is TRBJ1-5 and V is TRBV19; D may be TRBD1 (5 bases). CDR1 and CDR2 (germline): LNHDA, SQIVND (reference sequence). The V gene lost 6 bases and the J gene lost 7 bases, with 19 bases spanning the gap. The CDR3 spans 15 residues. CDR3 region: CASRQVWGTWQPQHF. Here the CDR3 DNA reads TGTGCCAGTAGACAGGTTTGGGGGACTTGGCAGCCCCAGCATTTT.

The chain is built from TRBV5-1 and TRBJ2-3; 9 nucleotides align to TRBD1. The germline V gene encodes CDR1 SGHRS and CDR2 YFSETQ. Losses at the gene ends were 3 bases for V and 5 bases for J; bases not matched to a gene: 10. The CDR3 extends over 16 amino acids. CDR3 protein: CASSSVRGQGRDTQYF. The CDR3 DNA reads TGCGCCAGCAGCTCCGTCCGTGGACAGGGGAGAGATACGCAGTATTTT.

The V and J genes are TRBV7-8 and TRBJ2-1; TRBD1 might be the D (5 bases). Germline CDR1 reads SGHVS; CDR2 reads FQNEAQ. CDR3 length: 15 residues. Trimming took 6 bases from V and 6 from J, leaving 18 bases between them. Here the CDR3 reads CASRNQGRYFNEQFF. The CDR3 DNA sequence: TGTGCCAGCAGGAATCAGGGTAGGTATTTCAATGAGCAGTTCTTC.

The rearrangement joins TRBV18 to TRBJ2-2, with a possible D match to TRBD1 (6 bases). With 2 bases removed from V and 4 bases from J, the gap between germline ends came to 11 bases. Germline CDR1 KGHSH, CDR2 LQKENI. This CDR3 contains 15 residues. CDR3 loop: CASSPGQPSTGELFF. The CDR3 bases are TGTGCCAGCTCACCAGGACAGCCTAGCACCGGGGAGCTGTTTTTT.

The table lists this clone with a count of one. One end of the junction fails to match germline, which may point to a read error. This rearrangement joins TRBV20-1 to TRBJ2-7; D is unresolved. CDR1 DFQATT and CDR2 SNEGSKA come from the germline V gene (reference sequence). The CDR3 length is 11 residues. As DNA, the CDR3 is TGCAGTGCTAGACTTCCCCCTGGAATTTGCTTC. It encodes CSARLPPGICF.

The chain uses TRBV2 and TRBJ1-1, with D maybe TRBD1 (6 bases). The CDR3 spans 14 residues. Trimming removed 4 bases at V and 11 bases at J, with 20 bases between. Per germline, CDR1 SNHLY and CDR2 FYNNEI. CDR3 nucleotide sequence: TGTGCCAGCAGTGTAGACCCGACAGGTGGGGTGGCTTTCTTT. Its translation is CASSVDPTGGVAFF.

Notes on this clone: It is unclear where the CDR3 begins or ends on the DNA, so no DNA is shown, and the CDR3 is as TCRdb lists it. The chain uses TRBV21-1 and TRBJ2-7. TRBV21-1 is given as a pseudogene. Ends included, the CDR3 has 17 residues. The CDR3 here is CASTVADGTLSSYEQYF.

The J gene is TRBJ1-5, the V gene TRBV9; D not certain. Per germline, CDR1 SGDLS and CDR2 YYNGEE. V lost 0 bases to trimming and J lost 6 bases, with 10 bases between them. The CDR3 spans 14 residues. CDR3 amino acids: CASSVAPGSQPQHF. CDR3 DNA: TGTGCCAGCAGCGTAGCCCCGGGGAGTCAGCCCCAGCATTTT. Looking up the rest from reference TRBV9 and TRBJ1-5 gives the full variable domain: DSGVTQTPKHLITATGQRVTLRCSPRSGDLSVYWYQQSLDQGLQFLIQYYNGEERAKGNILERFSAQQFPDLHSELNLSSLELGDSALYFCASSVAPGSQPQHFGDGTRLSIL.

The CDR3, as DNA: TGTGCCAGCAGCTTAGTGTGGGGGGGTCCTGACACAGATACGCAGTATTTT. Translated, it gives CASSLVWGGPDTDTQYF. The chain combines TRBV11-2 with TRBJ2-3, with 7 bases matching TRBD2. CDR3 size: 17 residues. Germline V CDR1 and CDR2: SGHAT, FQNNGV. V trimming: 1 base; J trimming: 2 bases; junction bases outside the gene matches: 9. The variable domain in full, with the rest retrieved from reference TRBV11-2 and TRBJ2-3, is EAGVAQSPRYKIIEKRQSVAFWCNPISGHATLYWYQQILGQGPKLLIQFQNNGVVDDSQLPKDRFSAERLKGVDSTLKIQPAKLEDSAVYLCASSLVWGGPDTDTQYFGPGTRLTVL.

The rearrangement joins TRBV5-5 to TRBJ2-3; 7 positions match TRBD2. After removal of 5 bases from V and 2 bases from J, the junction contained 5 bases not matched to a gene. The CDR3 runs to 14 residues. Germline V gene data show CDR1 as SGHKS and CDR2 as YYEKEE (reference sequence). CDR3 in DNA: TGTGCCAGCAGGTTGACTAGCTCCACAGATACGCAGTATTTT. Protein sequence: CASRLTSSTDTQYF.

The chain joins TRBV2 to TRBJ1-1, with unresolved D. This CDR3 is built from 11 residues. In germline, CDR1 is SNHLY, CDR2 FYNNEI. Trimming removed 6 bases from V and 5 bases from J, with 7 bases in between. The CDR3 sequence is CASSSGTEAFF. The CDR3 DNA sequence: TGTGCCAGCAGCAGTGGAACTGAAGCTTTCTTT.

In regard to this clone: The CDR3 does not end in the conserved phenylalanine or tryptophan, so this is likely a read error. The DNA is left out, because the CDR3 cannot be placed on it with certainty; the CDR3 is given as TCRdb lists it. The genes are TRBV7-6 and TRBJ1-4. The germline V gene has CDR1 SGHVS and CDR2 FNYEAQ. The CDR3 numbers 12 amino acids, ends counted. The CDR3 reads CASSLMYCRDLD.

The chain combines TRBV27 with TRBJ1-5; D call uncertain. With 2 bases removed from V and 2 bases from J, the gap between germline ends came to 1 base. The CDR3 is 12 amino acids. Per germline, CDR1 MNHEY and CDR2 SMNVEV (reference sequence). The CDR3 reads CASSLGNQPQHF. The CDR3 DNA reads TGTGCCAGCAGTTTAGGCAATCAGCCCCAGCATTTT.

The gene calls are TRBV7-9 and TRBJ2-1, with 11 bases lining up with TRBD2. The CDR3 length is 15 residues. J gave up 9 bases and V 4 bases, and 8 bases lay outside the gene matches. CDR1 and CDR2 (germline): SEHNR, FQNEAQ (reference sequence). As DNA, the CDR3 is TGTGCCAGCAGCTCCCATAGCGGGAGGGCCCCTGAGCAGTTCTTC. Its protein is CASSSHSGRAPEQFF.